These 5 T cell receptor beta chains originate from one sample sequenced in a study of cytomegalovirus exposure and HLA in healthy donors. The PCR was carried out with 60 Vbeta primers and 13 Jbeta primers. Here immunoSEQ multiplex PCR was the method, and the copy in TCRdb shows in-frame clones only, minus some. The sample has under 150,000 clones; approximately 78% are singletons. Sequencing used PBMCs. Source of these receptors: a human donor in good health.

This clone was counted only a few times. The chain employs TRBV7-2 and TRBJ2-7, with 8 positions matching TRBD1. The CDR3 spans 15 residues. V shed 5 bases, J shed 2 bases, and the junction held 8 bases outside the gene matches. Germline V gene sequence: CDR1 SGHTA, CDR2 FQGNSA. CDR3 protein: CASSLRTGPPYEQYF. The CDR3, as DNA: TGTGCCAGCAGCCTCAGGACAGGGCCTCCCTACGAGCAGTACTTC.

This sequence joins TRBV5-1 and TRBJ2-1, with TRBD2 matching 9 bases. Losses at the gene ends were 0 bases for V and 6 bases for J; bases not matched to a gene: 16. The germline CDR1 and CDR2 sequences are SGHRS and YFSETQ. The CDR3 covers 19 residues. CDR3 region: CASSLGAGSVREGRNEQFF. The CDR3 region has the DNA TGCGCCAGCAGCTTGGGAGCAGGGTCAGTGCGGGAGGGCCGCAATGAGCAGTTCTTC. The full variable domain, rest sourced from reference TRBV5-1 and TRBJ2-1, is KAGVTQTPRYLIKTRGQQVTLSCSPISGHRSVSWYQQTPGQGLQFLFEYFSETQRNKGNFPGRFSGRQFSNSRSEMNVSTLELGDSALYLCASSLGAGSVREGRNEQFFGPGTRLTVL.

The V gene is TRBV5-6, the J gene TRBJ1-1, with D tentatively TRBD1 (6 bases). The germline V gene has CDR1 SGHDT and CDR2 YYEEEE. The CDR3 has 15 amino acids. V lost 7 bases to trimming and J lost 4 bases, with 20 bases between them. CDR3 sequence: CASRSEDRSSTEAFF. CDR3 DNA sequence: TGTGCCAGCCGATCGGAAGACAGGAGCTCCACTGAAGCTTTCTTT.

The chain links TRBV5-6 to TRBJ1-2, with D uncertain. The V end lost 0 bases, the J end lost 0 bases, and 9 bases lay between the germline ends. CDR3 length equals 15 residues. CDR1 SGHDT and CDR2 YYEEEE come from the germline V gene. The CDR3 region is CASSLVGSPNYGYTF. Written as DNA, the CDR3 is TGTGCCAGCAGCTTGGTCGGGAGTCCTAACTATGGCTACACCTTC.

This clone was seen just once. The V gene is TRBV6-1, the J gene TRBJ2-3; 10 nucleotides align to TRBD2. The CDR3 length is 15 residues. Germline V gene sequence: CDR1 MNHNS, CDR2 SASEGT. The junction had 5 bases not matched to a gene; V was cut back by 7 bases and J by 1 base. The CDR3 protein is CASTRLAGRTDTQYF. DNA for the CDR3: TGTGCCAGCACCCGACTAGCGGGCCGCACAGATACGCAGTATTTT.